Below are 14 T cell receptor beta chains sequenced from a single sample in a study of blood T cells in healthy people across ages. A second 7 to 11 cycle PCR used barcoded and J-beta primers. A single record per CDR3 protein comes from TCRdb applying MiXCR to the 5' RACE reads. The data contain some 1,000,000 distinct CDR3 sequences, under 30% of them seen just once; the ten biggest clones take up 0.65% to 0.95%. These data were likewise used in another study, on T cells of mothers and their children.

Sequencing input: blood. The receptor source for this set is a girl aged 2 to 10 in good health.

This clonotype was detected a few times. The V gene is TRBV29-1, the J gene TRBJ1-3; weak D call: TRBD1 (5 bases). The CDR3 is made up of 13 amino acids. Germline loops: CDR1 SQVTM, CDR2 ANQGSEA. The germline V and J ends were trimmed by 2 bases and 3 bases, with 8 bases remaining between them. As DNA, the CDR3 is TGCAGCGTTGAAAGGGGATATGGAAACACCATATATTTT. Translation: CSVERGYGNTIYF.

This clonotype showed up just a few times. The chain is built from TRBV29-1 and TRBJ2-5; D not certain. CDR1 is SQVTM, CDR2 ANQGSEA, per germline. The CDR3 is made up of 11 amino acids. The V gene lost 6 bases and the J gene lost 4 bases, with 9 bases spanning the gap. CDR3 sequence reads: CSVISRETQYF. The CDR3 nucleotides read TGCAGCGTCATCAGTCGAGAGACCCAGTACTTC.

V usage is TRBV7-2 and J usage is TRBJ1-6; D is unresolved. Trimming cost V 3 bases and J 2 bases, with 5 bases left between them. The CDR3 loop spans 14 amino acids. Germline CDR1 reads SGHTA; CDR2 reads FQGNSA. CDR3 in amino acids: CASSFQAYNSPLHF. CDR3 DNA: TGTGCCAGCAGCTTCCAAGCCTATAATTCACCCCTCCACTTT.

The CDR3 DNA reads TGTGCCAGCAGCAAAGTTTGGAGCGGGGGAAACTTC. It specifies CASSKVWSGGNF. The V gene is TRBV21-1, the J gene TRBJ2-7; no check of the table's D call, TRBD2, against the DNA was made. TRBV21-1 is a listed pseudogene. The CDR3 runs to 12 residues.

This chain joins TRBV19 and TRBJ2-2; D is undetermined. V shed 3 bases and J shed 3 bases, with 20 bases lying between them. From germline, CDR1 is LNHDA and CDR2 SQIVND (reference sequence). The CDR3 runs 18 residues. The CDR3 protein is CASSISTWNGRYTGELFF. The CDR3 coding sequence is TGTGCCAGTAGTATTTCAACCTGGAACGGACGTTACACCGGGGAGCTGTTTTTT.

This rearrangement joins TRBV12-3 or TRBV12-4 to TRBJ2-5, with D uncertain. This CDR3 has 16 residues. Trimming took off 8 bases at V and 0 bases at J, with 19 bases between the two ends. The CDR3 loop is CASRGGVGGYQETQYF. CDR3 nucleotide sequence: TGTGCCAGCCGTGGCGGAGTTGGCGGATACCAAGAGACCCAGTACTTC.

Here the CDR3 DNA reads TGTGCCAGCAGCTTCATTCCATATGACAATGAGCAGTTCTTC. Protein product: CASSFIPYDNEQFF. V and J are TRBV7-3 and TRBJ2-5; D unclear. The J call is doubtful: the DNA matches TRBJ2-1 better. In germline, CDR1 is SGHTA, CDR2 FQGTGA. The CDR3 consists of 14 residues.

This clonotype was detected once. The V and J genes are TRBV4-1 and TRBJ2-5, with TRBD2 identical over 11 bases. This CDR3 comprises 17 residues. Germline CDR1 MGHRA, CDR2 YSYEKL. J lost 3 bases, V lost 4 bases, and 10 bases had no gene match. In nucleotides, the CDR3 is TGCGCCAGCAGCCGGACTAGCGGGCTTTGGGAGGAAGAGACCCAGTACTTC. Protein product: CASSRTSGLWEEETQYF.

The chain has TRBV6-1 and TRBJ2-5; D gene uncertain. The CDR3 covers 15 residues. Trimming removed 2 bases at V and 1 base at J, with 11 bases between. Germline CDR1 MNHNS, CDR2 SASEGT. CDR3 bases: TGTGCCAGCAGTGAATCTAGTGGCTCCCAAGAGACCCAGTACTTC. Its protein product is CASSESSGSQETQYF.

This clonotype was seen a few times. This chain connects TRBV2 to TRBJ2-5; D is undetermined. The V gene lost 7 bases and the J gene lost 5 bases, with 14 bases spanning the gap. The germline V gene encodes CDR1 SNHLY and CDR2 FYNNEI. The CDR3 has 13 amino acids. The CDR3 reads CASTLAEWETQYF. CDR3 nucleotides: TGTGCCAGCACGTTGGCAGAATGGGAGACCCAGTACTTC.

This clonotype turned up a few times. This sequence joins TRBV11-1 and TRBJ2-5; TRBD1 matches 9 bases. The DNA end is a closer match to TRBJ2-7, so the J assignment may be wrong. Germline CDR1 reads SGHAT; CDR2 reads FQDESV (reference sequence). There are 14 residues in the CDR3. CDR3 amino acids: CASSFGTGFYEQYF. The CDR3 nucleotides read TGTGCCAGCAGCTTCGGGACAGGGTTCTACGAGCAGTACTTC.

Notes on this clonotype: A junction end diverges from the germline sequence, so it may reflect a read error. The chain carries TRBV7-2 and TRBJ2-5, with D tentatively TRBD1 (6 bases). The CDR3 extends over 13 amino acids. CDR1 and CDR2 from the germline V gene are SGHTA and FQGNSA. The CDR3 bases are TGTGCCAGCAGGGCAGGGGCGCAAGCGACCCAGTACTTC. This encodes CASRAGAQATQYF.

The chain joins TRBV12-3 or TRBV12-4 to TRBJ2-2; weak D call: TRBD2 (5 bases). This CDR3 contains 16 residues. Deletions cut 3 bases from V and 4 bases from J, with 15 bases between. The CDR3 spells CASSFTGFRSTGELFF. The DNA of the CDR3 is TGTGCCAGCAGTTTCACGGGGTTTCGGAGCACCGGGGAGCTGTTTTTT.

This chain links TRBV4-1 with TRBJ2-1; TRBD1 is a possible D gene (5 bases). Between the trimmed V and J ends, which lost 1 base and 5 bases, there was a span of 12 bases. The CDR3 loop spans 15 amino acids. CDR1 is MGHRA, CDR2 YSYEKL, per germline. CDR3 bases: TGCGCCAGCAGCCAAGGGCTAGGGGTCCACAATGAGCAGTTCTTC. The encoded protein is CASSQGLGVHNEQFF.